This entry features one T cell receptor (beta chain) sequence. Its antigen is still unknown. Nothing much larger sits one base from this clone, and base qualities are not available. In the paper's terms, the treatment or condition label means: in vitro stimulation with specific CMV peptide epitopes to enrich CMV-specific T cells. Sequencing took place on an Illumina HiSeq 1500. The public sequencing data were trimmed at Q25 with fastp and processed into clonotypes with MiXCR by TCRdb, which kept only in-frame beta chains. All rows with the same CDR3 protein become a single entry with the most common DNA and genes. The sample includes about 830,000 distinct CDR3 sequences, with about 31% observed a single time. The top ten clones comprise around 11% of the sample. The junction shows trimming of 4 bases on V and 1 base on J, plus 13 bases between the germline ends. In the germline V gene (reference sequence), CDR1 corresponds to MNHEY and CDR2 to SMNVEV. There are 16 amino acids in the CDR3, from cysteine to phenylalanine inclusive. Only the CDR3 DNA stays, 48 bases, in frame from base 1.

The data belong to a study of T cell repertoires in cytomegalovirus infection (dated by TCRdb to the late 2010s). In the study overall: Peptide stimulations targeted recently identified HLA-C-restricted CMV epitopes, whose presentation resists viral immunomodulation, together with well-studied HLA-B-restricted epitopes. The HLA type of each donor mattered for the analysis, because public TCR beta signatures pointed to carriage of CMV infection along with the matching HLA type. On the study overall, not on this receptor specifically: In both this cohort and an independent cohort of some 370 donors, the cumulative frequency of public TCR beta family members distinguished carriers of CMV infection plus the relevant HLA type. In the ex vivo response, HLA-C-restricted CMV-specific TCR beta clonotypes were dominant, and in two of eight donors the single most frequent clonotype came from this HLA-C-restricted group.

Source: cultured CD8+ T cells from PBMCs, taken from culture after CMV antigen stimulation. The origin of this receptor is a human donor in good health (CMV status not recorded). Some clones in this sample may be carry-over from other donors' samples. The V and J segments used are TRBV27 and TRBJ2-2; TRBD2 might be the D gene, on 6 matching bases. The bases are TGTGCCAGCAGTTCTCCTGCGGGGCGGAACACCGGGGAGCTGTTTTTT. The encoded protein is CASSSPAGRNTGELFF.